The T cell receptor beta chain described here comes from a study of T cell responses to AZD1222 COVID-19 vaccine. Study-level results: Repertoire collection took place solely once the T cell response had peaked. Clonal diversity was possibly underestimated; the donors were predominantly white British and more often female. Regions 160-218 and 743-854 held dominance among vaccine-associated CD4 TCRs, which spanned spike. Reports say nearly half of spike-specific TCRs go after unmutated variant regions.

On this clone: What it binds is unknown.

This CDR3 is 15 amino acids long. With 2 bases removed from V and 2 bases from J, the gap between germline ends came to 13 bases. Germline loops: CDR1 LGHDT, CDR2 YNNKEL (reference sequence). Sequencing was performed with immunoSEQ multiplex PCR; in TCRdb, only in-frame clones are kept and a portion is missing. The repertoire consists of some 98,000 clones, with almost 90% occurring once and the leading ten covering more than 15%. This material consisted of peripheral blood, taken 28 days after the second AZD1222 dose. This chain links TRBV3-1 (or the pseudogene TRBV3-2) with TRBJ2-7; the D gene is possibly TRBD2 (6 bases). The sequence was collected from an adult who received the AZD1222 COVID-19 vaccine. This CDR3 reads CASSQRGGRAYEQYF. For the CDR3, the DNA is TGTGCCAGCAGCCAAAGAGGAGGGAGAGCCTACGAGCAGTACTTC.